The sequence of this T cell receptor beta chain was determined in a study of identical twins. A single record per CDR3 protein comes from TCRdb applying MiXCR to the 5' RACE reads. The sample contains nearly 650,000 distinct CDR3 sequences, around 7.4% of which appear only once. This clonotype was detected only a few times. These data were also filed under a second study, of yellow fever vaccine responses in identical twins.

The receptor's source is a woman younger than 35 in good health. Input material: PBMCs.

CDR3 DNA sequence: TGTGCCACCAGTGACGACAGGGACAATGAGCAGTTCTTC. It yields the protein CATSDDRDNEQFF. This chain connects TRBV24-1 to TRBJ2-1; 7 positions match TRBD1. J gave up 5 bases and V 4 bases, and 1 base lay outside the gene matches. Germline loops: CDR1 KGHDR, CDR2 SFDVKD. The CDR3 contains 13 residues.